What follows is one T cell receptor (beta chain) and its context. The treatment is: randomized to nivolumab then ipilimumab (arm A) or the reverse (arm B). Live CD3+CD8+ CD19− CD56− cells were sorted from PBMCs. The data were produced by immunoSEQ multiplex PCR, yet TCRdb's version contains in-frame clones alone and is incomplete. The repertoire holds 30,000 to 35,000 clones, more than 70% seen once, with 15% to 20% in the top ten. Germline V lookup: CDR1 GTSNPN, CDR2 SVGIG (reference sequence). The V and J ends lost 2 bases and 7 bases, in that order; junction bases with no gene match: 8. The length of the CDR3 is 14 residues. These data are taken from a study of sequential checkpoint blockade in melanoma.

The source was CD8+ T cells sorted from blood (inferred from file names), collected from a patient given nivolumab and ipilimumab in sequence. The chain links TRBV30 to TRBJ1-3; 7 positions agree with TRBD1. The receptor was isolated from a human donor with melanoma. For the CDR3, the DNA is TGTGCCTGGAGTTTCAGGGGGTTCGGGAACACCATATATTTT. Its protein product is CAWSFRGFGNTIYF.